A selection of T cell receptor beta chains follows, all from one sample in a study of blood T cells in healthy people across ages. TCRdb re-derived calls from the 5' RACE reads in MiXCR, one entry per CDR3 protein. Of approximately 350,000 distinct CDR3 sequences listed, more than 45% were seen once; the top ten hold over 40%. The sample was blood. These receptors came from a man aged 55 to 70 in good health. Each CDR3 is given with its conserved first and last residue. Fields, in order: clone size, D gene, V gene, J gene, CDR3 protein, CDR3 DNA. The D gene is left open where the match is weak. Size is omitted from some rows. Given values are once, few, many or a class for expanded clones.

clone size: -
D gene: -
V gene: TRBV10-2
J gene: TRBJ1-6
CDR3 protein: CASSELGVNSPLHF
CDR3 DNA: TGCGCCAGCAGTGAGTTAGGGGTTAATTCACCCCTCCACTTT

clone size: -
D gene: TRBD1
V gene: TRBV5-5
J gene: TRBJ1-1
CDR3 protein: CASSSWDSVNTEAFF
CDR3 DNA: TGTGCCAGCAGCTCGTGGGACAGTGTGAACACTGAAGCTTTCTTT

clone size: few
D gene: -
V gene: TRBV7-6
J gene: TRBJ2-7
CDR3 protein: CASSPRDTAYEQYF
CDR3 DNA: TGTGCCAGCAGCCCACGGGACACCGCCTACGAGCAGTACTTC

clone size: -
D gene: -
V gene: TRBV21-1
J gene: TRBJ2-1
CDR3 protein: CASSKSPIGDNEQFF
CDR3 DNA: TGTGCCAGCAGCAAATCCCCGATAGGGGACAATGAGCAGTTCTTC

clone size: -
D gene: -
V gene: TRBV11-2
J gene: TRBJ2-1
CDR3 protein: CASSFSFRQFF
CDR3 DNA: TGTGCCAGCAGCTTCAGCTTCCGGCAGTTCTTC

clone size: -
D gene: -
V gene: TRBV25-1
J gene: TRBJ1-5
CDR3 protein: CASSGGQGLADQPQHF
CDR3 DNA: TGTGCCAGCAGTGGGGGCCAGGGATTGGCGGATCAGCCCCAGCATTTT

clone size: few
D gene: -
V gene: TRBV6-5
J gene: TRBJ1-2
CDR3 protein: CASSYSSHRSLRANYGYTF
CDR3 DNA: TGTGCCAGCAGTTACTCATCGCACAGGTCCCTTCGGGCTAACTATGGCTACACCTTC

clone size: -
D gene: -
V gene: TRBV20-1
J gene: TRBJ1-2
CDR3 protein: CSARTPPGGYTF
CDR3 DNA: TGCAGTGCTAGGACCCCACCAGGTGGCTACACCTTC

clone size: -
D gene: TRBD2
V gene: TRBV5-1
J gene: TRBJ2-7
CDR3 protein: CASSLAVSGRGYEQYF
CDR3 DNA: TGCGCCAGCAGCTTGGCCGTAAGCGGGAGGGGCTACGAGCAGTACTTC

clone size: -
D gene: -
V gene: TRBV6-2/TRBV6-3
J gene: TRBJ2-5
CDR3 protein: CASSYPGSVKTQYF
CDR3 DNA: TGTGCCAGCAGTTACCCCGGAAGCGTGAAGACCCAGTACTTC

clone size: -
D gene: TRBD2
V gene: TRBV9
J gene: TRBJ2-5
CDR3 protein: CASSVRTSGGAKPQETQYF
CDR3 DNA: TGTGCCAGCAGCGTGCGGACTAGCGGGGGGGCAAAGCCCCAAGAGACCCAGTACTTC

clone size: -
D gene: TRBD2
V gene: TRBV12-5
J gene: TRBJ2-1
CDR3 protein: CASGLEAWLAGGHSYNEQFF
CDR3 DNA: TGTGCTAGTGGTTTGGAAGCTTGGCTAGCGGGAGGACACTCCTACAATGAGCAGTTCTTC

clone size: -
D gene: TRBD2
V gene: TRBV4-1
J gene: TRBJ2-1
CDR3 protein: CASSQGTSGTLPSYNEQFF
CDR3 DNA: TGCGCCAGCAGCCAAGGGACTAGCGGGACCCTTCCGTCCTACAATGAGCAGTTCTTC

clone size: -
D gene: TRBD2
V gene: TRBV27
J gene: TRBJ2-7
CDR3 protein: CASSPLAGGLERYF
CDR3 DNA: TGTGCCAGCAGCCCCCTAGCGGGGGGGCTCGAGCGGTACTTC

clone size: few
D gene: -
V gene: TRBV29-1
J gene: TRBJ1-2
CDR3 protein: CSVLGRGIQNTNYGYTF
CDR3 DNA: TGCAGCGTTCTAGGTCGGGGGATTCAAAACACTAACTATGGCTACACCTTC

clone size: -
D gene: TRBD2
V gene: TRBV20-1
J gene: TRBJ2-1
CDR3 protein: CSAPIAGDNEQFF
CDR3 DNA: TGCAGTGCCCCCATAGCGGGGGACAATGAGCAGTTCTTC

clone size: -
D gene: -
V gene: TRBV6-1
J gene: TRBJ2-7
CDR3 protein: CASRGLGYEQYF
CDR3 DNA: TGTGCCAGCAGGGGATTAGGCTACGAGCAGTACTTC

clone size: -
D gene: TRBD2
V gene: TRBV6-4
J gene: TRBJ2-1
CDR3 protein: CASRTSGGALEQFF
CDR3 DNA: TGTGCCAGCAGGACTAGCGGGGGGGCATTGGAGCAGTTCTTC

clone size: -
D gene: TRBD2
V gene: TRBV6-2/TRBV6-3
J gene: TRBJ2-3
CDR3 protein: CAGSGQTSDSSDTQYF
CDR3 DNA: TGTGCCGGCAGCGGACAAACTAGCGATAGCTCAGATACGCAGTATTTT

clone size: -
D gene: -
V gene: TRBV5-1
J gene: TRBJ2-6
CDR3 protein: CASSGTGRSTGANVLTF
CDR3 DNA: TGCGCCAGCAGCGGAACAGGGAGGAGCACTGGGGCCAACGTCCTGACTTTC

clone size: many
D gene: -
V gene: TRBV7-9
J gene: TRBJ2-3
CDR3 protein: CASSLALGDTDTQYF
CDR3 DNA: TGTGCCAGCAGCTTAGCGCTGGGAGACACAGATACGCAGTATTTT

clone size: -
D gene: -
V gene: TRBV28
J gene: TRBJ1-2
CDR3 protein: CASSPTIWRNGYTF
CDR3 DNA: TGTGCCAGCAGTCCCACGATTTGGAGAAATGGCTACACCTTC